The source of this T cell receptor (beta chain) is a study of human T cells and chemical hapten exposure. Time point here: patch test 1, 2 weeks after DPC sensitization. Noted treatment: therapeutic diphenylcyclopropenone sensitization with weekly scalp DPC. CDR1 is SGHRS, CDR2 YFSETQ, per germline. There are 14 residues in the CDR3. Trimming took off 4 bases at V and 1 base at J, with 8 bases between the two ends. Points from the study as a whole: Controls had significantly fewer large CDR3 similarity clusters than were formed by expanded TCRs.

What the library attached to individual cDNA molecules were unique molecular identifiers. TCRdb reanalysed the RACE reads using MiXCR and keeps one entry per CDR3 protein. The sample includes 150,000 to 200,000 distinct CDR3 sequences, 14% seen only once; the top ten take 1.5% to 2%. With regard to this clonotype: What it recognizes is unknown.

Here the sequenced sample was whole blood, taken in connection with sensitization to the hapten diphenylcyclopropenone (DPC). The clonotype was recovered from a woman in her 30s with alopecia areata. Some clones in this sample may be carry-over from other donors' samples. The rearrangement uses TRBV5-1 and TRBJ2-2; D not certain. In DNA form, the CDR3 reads TGCGCCAGCAGCCGCCCGCAGAACACCGGGGAGCTGTTTTTT. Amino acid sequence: CASSRPQNTGELFF.